This TCR beta chain was recovered during a study of blood T cell repertoires in COVID-19. Study background: Specimens from acute and convalescent COVID-19 originated in the United States, Italy and Spain. The cDNA or gDNA used as material had been derived from T cells, B-cell-depleted T cells, or PBMCs.

In the original analysis: Reference gene primer amplification gave estimated nucleated cell counts. Clones were read by immunoSEQ multiplex PCR, and TCRdb kept only the in-frame ones, dropping some. The DNA gave D and trimming, while V, J and clone size come from that table. This sample has 300,000 or so clones, with about nine tenths found just once. This CDR3 spans 15 amino acids. In germline, CDR1 is KGHSH, CDR2 LQKENI. The V segment lost 0 bases and the J segment 5 bases; nucleotides outside the gene matches: 4. Patients at the Seattle site were enrolled during active infection and followed longitudinally.

This TCR was sampled from a young woman with COVID-19, enrolled during active disease. The J gene is TRBJ2-7, the V gene TRBV18; 10 bases are shared with TRBD2. What was sequenced was peripheral blood. This CDR3 is CASSPPASGGNEQYF. CDR3 bases: TGTGCCAGCTCACCACCGGCTAGCGGGGGCAACGAGCAGTACTTC.